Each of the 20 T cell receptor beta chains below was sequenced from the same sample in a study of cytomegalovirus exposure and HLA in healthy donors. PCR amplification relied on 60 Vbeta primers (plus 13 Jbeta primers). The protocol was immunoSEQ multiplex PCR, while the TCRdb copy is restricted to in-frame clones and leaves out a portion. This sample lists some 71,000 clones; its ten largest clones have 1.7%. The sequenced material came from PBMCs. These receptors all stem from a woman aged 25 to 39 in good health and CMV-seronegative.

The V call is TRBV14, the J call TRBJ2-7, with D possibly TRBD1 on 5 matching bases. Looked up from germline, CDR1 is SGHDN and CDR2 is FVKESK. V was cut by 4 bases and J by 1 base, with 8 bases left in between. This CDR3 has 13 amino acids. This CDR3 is CASSPDKSYEQYF. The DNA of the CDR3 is TGTGCCAGCAGCCCGGACAAGTCCTACGAGCAGTACTTC.

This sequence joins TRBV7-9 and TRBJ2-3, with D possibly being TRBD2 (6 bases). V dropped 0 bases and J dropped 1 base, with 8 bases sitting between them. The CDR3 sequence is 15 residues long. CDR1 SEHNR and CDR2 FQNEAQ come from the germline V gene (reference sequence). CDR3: CASSLAGEGTDTQYF. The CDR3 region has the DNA TGTGCCAGCAGCTTAGCGGGGGAGGGCACAGATACGCAGTATTTT.

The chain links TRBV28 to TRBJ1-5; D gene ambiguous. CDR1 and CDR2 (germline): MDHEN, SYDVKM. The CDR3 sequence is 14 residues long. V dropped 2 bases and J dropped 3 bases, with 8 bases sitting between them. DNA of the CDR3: TGTGCCAGCAGTTTAAGCTCCTACAATCAGCCCCAGCATTTT. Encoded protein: CASSLSSYNQPQHF.

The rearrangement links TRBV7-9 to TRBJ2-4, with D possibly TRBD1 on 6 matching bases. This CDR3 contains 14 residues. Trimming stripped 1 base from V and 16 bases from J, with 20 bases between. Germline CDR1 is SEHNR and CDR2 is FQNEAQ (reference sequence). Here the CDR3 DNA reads TGTGCCAGCAGCTTAGACCTCTGGGGGCCCTCGACTTACTTC. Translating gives CASSLDLWGPSTYF.

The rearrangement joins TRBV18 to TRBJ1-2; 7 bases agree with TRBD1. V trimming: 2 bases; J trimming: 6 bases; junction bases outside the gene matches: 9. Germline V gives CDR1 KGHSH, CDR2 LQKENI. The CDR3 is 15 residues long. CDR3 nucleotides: TGTGCCAGCTCACCAGGGACCAGGGGGTTTGATGGCTACACCTTC. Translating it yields CASSPGTRGFDGYTF. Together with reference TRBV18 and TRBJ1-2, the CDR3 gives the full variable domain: NAGVMQNPRHLVRRRGQEARLRCSPMKGHSHVYWYRQLPEEGLKFMVYLQKENIIDESGMPKERFSAEFPKEGPSILRIQQVVRGDSAAYFCASSPGTRGFDGYTFGSGTRLTVV.

The chain's CDR3 is CASSLPDRGNEQFF. The CDR3, as DNA: TGCGCCAGCAGCTTGCCGGACAGGGGGAATGAGCAGTTCTTC. The chain is built from TRBV5-1 and TRBJ2-1; TRBD1 matches 10 bases. The CDR3 is 14 residues long. The ends lost 1 base at V and 7 bases at J; junction bases unmatched: 2. CDR1 SGHRS and CDR2 YFSETQ come from the germline V gene.

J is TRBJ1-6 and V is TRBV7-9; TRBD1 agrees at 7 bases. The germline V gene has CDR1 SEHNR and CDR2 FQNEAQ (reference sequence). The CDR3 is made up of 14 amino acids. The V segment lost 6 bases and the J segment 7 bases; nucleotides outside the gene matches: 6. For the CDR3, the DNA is TGTGCCAGCAGAAACGAGGGGGCGAATTCACCCCTCCACTTT. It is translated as CASRNEGANSPLHF.

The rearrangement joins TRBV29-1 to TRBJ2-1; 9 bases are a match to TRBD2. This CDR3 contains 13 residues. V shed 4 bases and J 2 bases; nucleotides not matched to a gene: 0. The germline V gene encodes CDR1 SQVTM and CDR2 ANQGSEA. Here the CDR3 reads CSVASGAYNEQFF. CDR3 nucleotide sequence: TGCAGCGTTGCTAGCGGGGCCTACAATGAGCAGTTCTTC.

CDR3 loop: CASSLHPGNNYGYTF. The CDR3 region has the DNA TGCGCCAGCAGCCTTCATCCAGGGAATAACTATGGCTACACCTTC. The chain has TRBV5-1 and TRBJ1-2, with D possibly matching TRBD1 (5 bases). The CDR3 has 15 residues. Germline V gives CDR1 SGHRS, CDR2 YFSETQ. V shed 4 bases and J shed 1 base, with 14 bases lying between them.

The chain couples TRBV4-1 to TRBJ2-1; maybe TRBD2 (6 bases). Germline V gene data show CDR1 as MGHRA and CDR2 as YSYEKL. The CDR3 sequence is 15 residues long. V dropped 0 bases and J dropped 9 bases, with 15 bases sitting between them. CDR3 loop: CASSQERGLLGEQFF. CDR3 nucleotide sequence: TGCGCCAGCAGCCAAGAGCGGGGTCTTTTGGGTGAGCAGTTCTTC.

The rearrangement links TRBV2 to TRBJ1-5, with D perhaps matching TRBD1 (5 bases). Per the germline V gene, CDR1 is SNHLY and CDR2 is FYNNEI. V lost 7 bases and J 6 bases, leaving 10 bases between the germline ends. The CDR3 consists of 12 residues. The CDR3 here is CASTGQGQPQHF. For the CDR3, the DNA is TGTGCCAGCACAGGGCAGGGTCAGCCCCAGCATTTT.

CDR3 protein: CASSARGEGVDGYTF. The DNA for the CDR3 is TGTGCCAGCAGCGCACGGGGGGAAGGGGTGGATGGCTACACCTTC. The chain uses TRBV9 and TRBJ1-2; D is possibly TRBD1 (5 bases). Trimming removed 3 bases at V and 6 bases at J, with 18 bases between. Per the germline V gene, CDR1 is SGDLS and CDR2 is YYNGEE. CDR3 length equals 15 residues.

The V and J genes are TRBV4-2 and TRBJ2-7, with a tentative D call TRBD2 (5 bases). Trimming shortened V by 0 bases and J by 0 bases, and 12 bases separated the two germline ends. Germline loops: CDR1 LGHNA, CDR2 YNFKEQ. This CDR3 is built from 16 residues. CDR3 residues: CASSQEGASSSYEQYF. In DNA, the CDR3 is TGTGCCAGCAGCCAAGAGGGCGCTAGCAGCTCCTACGAGCAGTACTTC.

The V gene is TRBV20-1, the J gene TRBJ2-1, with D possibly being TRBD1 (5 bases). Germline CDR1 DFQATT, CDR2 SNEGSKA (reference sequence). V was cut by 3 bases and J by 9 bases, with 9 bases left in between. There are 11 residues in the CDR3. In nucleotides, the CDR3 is TGCAGTGCTAGCCGGACACTTGAGCAGTTCTTC. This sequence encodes CSASRTLEQFF.

The CDR3 coding sequence is TGTGCCAGCAGCCCCCGGGGGGACGCGAACACCGGGGAGCTGTTTTTT. Its protein is CASSPRGDANTGELFF. This chain connects TRBV9 to TRBJ2-2; 7 positions match TRBD2. Germline CDR1 reads SGDLS; CDR2 reads YYNGEE. CDR3 length: 16 amino acids. Losses at the gene ends were 4 bases for V and 0 bases for J; bases not matched to a gene: 6.

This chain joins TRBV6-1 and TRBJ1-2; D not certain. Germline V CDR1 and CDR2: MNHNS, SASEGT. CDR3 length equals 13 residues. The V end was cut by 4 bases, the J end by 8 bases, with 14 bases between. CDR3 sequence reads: CASSVRGLRGYTF. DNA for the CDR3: TGTGCCAGCAGTGTACGGGGATTGAGAGGCTACACCTTC.

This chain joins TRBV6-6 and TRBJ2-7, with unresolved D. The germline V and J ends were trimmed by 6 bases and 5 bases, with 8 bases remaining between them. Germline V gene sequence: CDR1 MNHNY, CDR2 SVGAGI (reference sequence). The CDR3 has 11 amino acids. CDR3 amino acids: CASRLIDEQYF. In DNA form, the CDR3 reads TGTGCCAGCAGGCTTATAGACGAGCAGTACTTC.

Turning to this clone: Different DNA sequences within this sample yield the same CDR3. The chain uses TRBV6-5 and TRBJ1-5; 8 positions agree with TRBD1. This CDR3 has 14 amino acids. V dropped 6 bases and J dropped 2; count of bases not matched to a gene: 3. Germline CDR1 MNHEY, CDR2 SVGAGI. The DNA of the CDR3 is TGTGCCAGCAGCCTGGGACAGGGCAATCAGCCCCAGCATTTT. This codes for CASSLGQGNQPQHF.

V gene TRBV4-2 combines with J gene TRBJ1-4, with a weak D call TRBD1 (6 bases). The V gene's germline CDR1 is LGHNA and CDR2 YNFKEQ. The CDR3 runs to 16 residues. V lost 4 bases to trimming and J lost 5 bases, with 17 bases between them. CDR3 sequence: CASSPEQGLVNEKLFF. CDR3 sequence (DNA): TGTGCCAGCAGCCCAGAACAGGGTCTAGTGAATGAAAAACTGTTTTTT.

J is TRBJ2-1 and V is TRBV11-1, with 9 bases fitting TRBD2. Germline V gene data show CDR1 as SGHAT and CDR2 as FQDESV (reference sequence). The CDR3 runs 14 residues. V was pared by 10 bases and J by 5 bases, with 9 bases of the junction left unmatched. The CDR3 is CATRGGLADNEQFF. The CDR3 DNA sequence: TGTGCCACACGAGGGGGACTAGCCGACAATGAGCAGTTCTTC.